The 11 T cell receptor beta chains below all came from one sample that was sequenced in a study of CD8+CD57+ T cells in acquired aplastic anemia. The template used for profiling TCR beta VDJ and CDR3 was genomic DNA. TCRdb re-derived calls from the reads in MiXCR, one entry per CDR3 protein. The sample carries 300,000 or so distinct CDR3 sequences, 56% recorded once. Input material: sorted CD4+, CD8+, or CD8+CD57+ T cells (not recorded which) from PBMCs. These receptors all stem from a human donor with severe aplastic anemia or a healthy control (not recorded which).

This clonotype was picked up many times. The rearrangement uses TRBV12-3 or TRBV12-4 and TRBJ2-7, with 9 bases lining up with TRBD2. Trimming at V came to 8 bases and at J to 2 bases, leaving 7 bases not matched to a gene. The CDR3 is 14 residues long. The CDR3 loop reads CASQLAGTTYEQYF. The CDR3, as DNA: TGTGCCAGCCAACTAGCGGGCACGACCTACGAGCAGTACTTC.

This clonotype was seen repeatedly, ten times or more. The V and J genes are TRBV11-2 and TRBJ2-5; unclear D gene. Germline CDR1 is SGHAT and CDR2 is FQNNGV. The CDR3 spans 13 residues. The V and J ends lost 1 base and 3 bases respectively, with 6 bases between them. CDR3 nucleotide sequence: TGTGCCAGCAGCTTAGTGAAGGAAGAGACCCAGTACTTC. Encoded protein: CASSLVKEETQYF.

V is TRBV10-1 and J is TRBJ2-7, with TRBD2 as a possible D gene (6 bases). The J call may be incorrect, as the DNA end agrees better with TRBJ2-5. The CDR3 is 12 amino acids. Germline CDR1 reads WNHNN; CDR2 reads SYGVQD (reference sequence). CDR3 protein: CASFIAEETQYF. For the CDR3, the DNA is TGCGCCAGCTTCATAGCGGAAGAGACCCAGTACTTC.

Regarding this clonotype: One end of the junction varies from germline; a read error may be responsible. The J gene is TRBJ1-1, the V gene TRBV2; D uncertain. The length of the CDR3 is 14 residues. The germline CDR1 and CDR2 sequences are SNHLY and FYNNEI. The CDR3 DNA follows: TGTGCCAGCCCCTCCGGAGACTTATCCTACCCTCGCGTTTTT. Amino acid sequence: CASPSGDLSYPRVF.

The chain links TRBV7-2 to TRBJ2-5; perhaps TRBD2 as D (5 bases). The CDR3 totals 16 residues. Germline lookup yields CDR1 SGHTA and CDR2 FQGNSA. V dropped 4 bases and J dropped 1 base, with 16 bases sitting between them. Here the CDR3 reads CASSSAGLRVQETQYF. As DNA, the CDR3 is TGTGCCAGCAGCTCCGCGGGTCTGCGGGTCCAAGAGACCCAGTACTTC.

The V gene is TRBV19, the J gene TRBJ2-7; 9 bases are a match to TRBD1. Germline V gene lookup returns CDR1 LNHDA and CDR2 SQIVND (reference sequence). CDR3 size: 15 residues. V trimming: 3 bases; J trimming: 3 bases; junction bases outside the gene matches: 6. The CDR3 DNA reads as TGTGCCAGTAGTATCCTGGGACAGGGAAACTACGAGCAGTACTTC. Translated: CASSILGQGNYEQYF.

This sequence joins TRBV12-3 or TRBV12-4 and TRBJ2-3; a possible D gene is TRBD2 (5 bases). This CDR3 region has 13 residues. Deletions cut 6 bases from V and 2 bases from J, with 9 bases between. This chain's CDR3 is CASRGSDTDTQYF. The CDR3 bases are TGTGCCAGCAGGGGTAGCGACACAGATACGCAGTATTTT.

Regarding this clonotype: Its ends do not fully match the called genes, so a read error is possible. This chain joins TRBV7-9 and TRBJ2-3, with 11 nucleotides matching TRBD1. This CDR3 has 15 residues. CDR1 and CDR2 (germline): SEHNR, FQNEAQ (reference sequence). The CDR3 here is CASSLGDRGTDTQCF. The CDR3 DNA reads as TGTGCCAGCAGCTTAGGGGACAGGGGGACGGATACGCAGTGTTTT.

This chain links TRBV5-6 with TRBJ1-2, with TRBD1 identical over 8 bases. The CDR3 is 13 amino acids. Germline V gene lookup returns CDR1 SGHDT and CDR2 YYEEEE. The V gene end was trimmed by 3 bases and the J gene end by 10 bases; junction bases not matched to a gene: 8. CDR3 amino acids: CASSSTGGQNYTF. CDR3 sequence (DNA): TGTGCCAGCAGCTCAACAGGGGGGCAAAACTACACCTTC. Together with reference TRBV5-6 and TRBJ1-2, the CDR3 gives the full variable domain: DAGVTQSPTHLIKTRGQQVTLRCSPKSGHDTVSWYQQALGQGPQFIFQYYEEEERQRGNFPDRFSGHQFPNYSSELNVNALLLGDSALYLCASSSTGGQNYTFGSGTRLTVV.

The V gene is TRBV19, the J gene TRBJ1-1; TRBD1 might be the D (6 bases). CDR3 size: 11 residues. Per the germline V gene, CDR1 is LNHDA and CDR2 is SQIVND (reference sequence). The V and J ends lost 6 bases and 8 bases respectively, with 10 bases between them. For the CDR3, the DNA is TGTGCCAGTAGGGCAGGGGTAGAAGCTTTCTTT. Residues: CASRAGVEAFF. The variable domain in full, with the rest retrieved from reference TRBV19 and TRBJ1-1, is DGGITQSPKYLFRKEGQNVTLSCEQNLNHDAMYWYRQDPGQGLRLIYYSQIVNDFQKGDIAEGYSVSREKKESFPLTVTSAQKNPTAFYLCASRAGVEAFFGQGTRLTVV.

As to this clonotype: This may come from a read error, since a much larger clone is one base off. This rearrangement joins TRBV7-3 to TRBJ2-1; 8 bases align to TRBD2. The germline CDR1 and CDR2 sequences are SGHTA and FQGTGA. CDR3 length: 14 residues. After removal of 8 bases from V and 6 bases from J, the junction contained 9 bases not matched to a gene. The CDR3 protein is CASAREGQINEQFF. CDR3 bases: TGTGCCAGCGCCCGGGAGGGGCAAATCAATGAGCAGTTCTTC.